These 14 T cell receptor beta chains originate from one sample sequenced in a study of Ad26.COV2.S vaccination and SARS-CoV-2 variants. Specified treatment: some 20 received Ad26.COV2.S at low or high dose, single or two shots; 5 received placebo; per-sample allocation not given. Vaccine and placebo recipients were sampled on day 63 after the first injection. Here immunoSEQ multiplex PCR was the method, and the copy in TCRdb shows in-frame clones only, minus some. The table lists fewer than 400,000 clones, 70% to 90% of them singletons, with 1.9% in the top ten. The input for sequencing was peripheral blood, taken in a trial of Ad26.COV2.S vaccine versus placebo. The receptors come from a person between 18 and 60 years old who received the Ad26.COV2.S COVID-19 vaccine or a placebo.

This chain uses TRBV4-1 with TRBJ1-1; unclear D gene. Germline V gene sequence: CDR1 MGHRA, CDR2 YSYEKL. Trimming took off 0 bases at V and 1 base at J, with 15 bases between the two ends. CDR3 size: 17 residues. CDR3 bases: TGCGCCAGCAGCCAAGAGCAGTTACGTAGTTGGAACACTGAAGCTTTCTTT. It codes for CASSQEQLRSWNTEAFF.

This clone was recorded once. The chain has TRBV6-5 and TRBJ1-2; D unresolved. The CDR3 runs 12 residues. Trimming shortened V by 8 bases and J by 3 bases, and 10 bases separated the two germline ends. Per the germline V gene, CDR1 is MNHEY and CDR2 is SVGAGI. This chain's CDR3 is CASRPGHYGYTF. DNA of the CDR3: TGTGCCAGCCGACCAGGCCACTATGGCTACACCTTC.

The gene calls are TRBV6-4 and TRBJ2-1; D may match TRBD1 or TRBD2 (5 bases each). V was trimmed by 1 base and J by 6 bases, leaving 25 bases between them. The germline V gene has CDR1 MRHNA and CDR2 SNTAGT. The CDR3 totals 19 residues. DNA of the CDR3: TGTGCCAGCAGTGACTATTCGGCTCCGGGACCTTTTAAACCCAATGAGCAGTTCTTC. This translates into CASSDYSAPGPFKPNEQFF.

The chain couples TRBV5-1 to TRBJ1-1, with TRBD1 matching 9 bases. J gave up 1 base and V 2 bases, and 3 bases lay outside the gene matches. CDR1 is SGHRS and CDR2 is YFSETQ in the germline V gene. This CDR3 spans 15 amino acids. The CDR3 loop is CASSFTGGANTEAFF. CDR3 coding DNA: TGCGCCAGCAGCTTTACAGGGGGCGCGAACACTGAAGCTTTCTTT.

This chain joins TRBV5-6 and TRBJ2-1; a weak D match, TRBD2 (6 bases). V was trimmed by 1 base and J by 9 bases, leaving 8 bases between them. Germline V gene data show CDR1 as SGHDT and CDR2 as YYEEEE. The CDR3 has 12 residues. In nucleotides, the CDR3 is TGTGCCAGCAGCTTGTCGGGAGTTGAGCAGTTCTTC. It encodes CASSLSGVEQFF.

This sequence joins TRBV20-1 and TRBJ2-7; D is perhaps TRBD2 (6 bases). From germline, CDR1 is DFQATT and CDR2 SNEGSKA (reference sequence). CDR3 length: 15 amino acids. V lost 3 bases to trimming and J lost 2 bases, with 17 bases between them. The CDR3 loop reads CSASSAGLSTYEQYF. As DNA, the CDR3 is TGCAGTGCTAGTAGTGCTGGACTATCTACCTACGAGCAGTACTTC.

J is TRBJ2-7 and V is TRBV29-1; 10 bases align to TRBD2. V gave up 7 bases and J gave up 3 bases; unmatched junction bases: 3. This CDR3 has 12 residues. CDR1 SQVTM and CDR2 ANQGSEA come from the germline V gene. The CDR3 DNA is TGCAGCGCGATAGCGGGGGGCTACGAGCAGTACTTC. This codes for CSAIAGGYEQYF.

This clone was observed a handful of times. This chain uses TRBV6-5 with TRBJ1-1; a weak D match, TRBD1 (5 bases). Germline V gene sequence: CDR1 MNHEY, CDR2 SVGAGI. Trimming shortened V by 7 bases and J by 0 bases, and 12 bases separated the two germline ends. There are 14 residues in the CDR3. Here the CDR3 reads CASTWGTVNTEAFF. The CDR3 DNA follows: TGTGCCAGCACCTGGGGGACCGTGAACACTGAAGCTTTCTTT.

This chain joins TRBV28 and TRBJ1-5; unclear D gene. The CDR3 extends over 14 amino acids. Trimming shortened V by 2 bases and J by 6 bases, and 11 bases separated the two germline ends. In germline, CDR1 is MDHEN, CDR2 SYDVKM. The CDR3 loop reads CASSLSRTIQPQHF. The CDR3 nucleotides read TGTGCCAGCAGTTTAAGTAGGACGATTCAGCCCCAGCATTTT.

The genes are TRBV29-1 and TRBJ2-7; the match to TRBD1 covers 7 bases. Per germline, CDR1 SQVTM and CDR2 ANQGSEA. The length of the CDR3 is 13 residues. Trimming took 1 base from V and 9 from J; bases not matched to a gene: 9. The CDR3 sequence is CSVEVTGPGRQYF. The DNA for the CDR3 is TGCAGCGTTGAAGTGACAGGGCCAGGTCGGCAGTACTTC.

This sequence joins TRBV15 and TRBJ1-2; tentatively, D is TRBD1 (5 bases). This CDR3 is built from 14 residues. Germline CDR1 LNHNV, CDR2 YYDKDF (reference sequence). V lost 0 bases to trimming and J lost 8 bases, with 13 bases between them. The CDR3 spells CATSRERQGGGYTF. The CDR3 coding sequence is TGTGCCACCAGCAGAGAGAGGCAGGGTGGAGGCTACACCTTC. Together with reference TRBV15 and TRBJ1-2, the CDR3 gives the full variable domain: DAMVIQNPRYQVTQFGKPVTLSCSQTLNHNVMYWYQQKSSQAPKLLFHYYDKDFNNEADTPDNFQSRRPNTSFCFLDIRSPGLGDTAMYLCATSRERQGGGYTFGSGTRLTVV.

This sequence joins TRBV11-3 and TRBJ2-1; 8 bases match TRBD2. This CDR3 contains 14 residues. V dropped 5 bases and J dropped 6; count of bases not matched to a gene: 6. Germline V gene sequence: CDR1 SGHNT, CDR2 YENEEA. The CDR3 here is CASSGASGRNEQFF. In nucleotides, the CDR3 is TGTGCCAGCAGCGGGGCTAGCGGGCGCAATGAGCAGTTCTTC.

J is TRBJ1-2 and V is TRBV20-1; maybe TRBD1 (6 bases). There are 17 residues in the CDR3. Germline CDR1 reads DFQATT; CDR2 reads SNEGSKA (reference sequence). V lost 3 bases and J 5 bases, leaving 25 bases between the germline ends. The CDR3 region is CSASIGGQPLLGYGYTF. In DNA, the CDR3 is TGCAGTGCTAGTATCGGGGGGCAACCTCTACTGGGGTATGGCTACACCTTC.

V is TRBV12-3 or TRBV12-4 and J is TRBJ1-1; D is unresolved. The CDR3 totals 13 residues. Trimming left V 6 bases short and J 5 bases short, with 13 bases between. CDR3: CASSALLRTEAFF. In DNA, the CDR3 is TGTGCCAGCAGCGCCCTACTGAGGACTGAAGCTTTCTTT.